One and the same sample provided the 24 T cell receptor beta chains below, sequenced in a study of T cell repertoires in aging, cancer and after chemotherapy. Rearranged V-D-J TRB sequences were amplified with a mixed TRB-A/B primer pool. TCRdb re-analysed the multiplex PCR reads in MiXCR, keeping a single row per CDR3 protein. The sample carries just under 4,500 distinct CDR3 sequences, 64% recorded once. TCR beta rearrangements were amplified from peripheral blood genomic DNA. Specimen: blood. Source of these receptors: a human donor with a solid tumor.

The rearrangement joins TRBV7-2 to TRBJ2-3; TRBD2 matches 8 bases. This CDR3 region has 13 residues. Germline V CDR1 and CDR2: SGHTA, FQGNSA. V trimming: 8 bases; J trimming: 5 bases; junction bases outside the gene matches: 6. CDR3 DNA: TGTGCCAGCCTGCCCAGCGGGGGAGATACGCAGTATTTT. It yields the protein CASLPSGGDTQYF. Drawing the rest from reference TRBV7-2 and TRBJ2-3, the complete variable domain is GAGVSQSPSNKVTEKGKDVELRCDPISGHTALYWYRQSLGQGLEFLIYFQGNSAPDKSGLPSDRFSAERTGGSVSTLTIQRTQQEDSAVYLCASLPSGGDTQYFGPGTRLTVL.

The V and J genes are TRBV7-9 and TRBJ2-3; a possible D gene is TRBD2 (5 bases). In germline, CDR1 is SEHNR, CDR2 FQNEAQ (reference sequence). V was trimmed by 5 bases and J by 2 bases, leaving 11 bases between them. This CDR3 is 14 amino acids long. CDR3 in DNA: TGTGCCAGCAGCCCAAGGGAGAACACAGATACGCAGTATTTT. The encoded protein is CASSPRENTDTQYF.

This sequence joins TRBV5-1 and TRBJ1-2, with TRBD1 matching over 7 bases. This CDR3 region has 14 residues. Germline assignment: CDR1 SGHRS and CDR2 YFSETQ. V trimming: 3 bases; J trimming: 8 bases; junction bases outside the gene matches: 10. Written as DNA, the CDR3 is TGCGCCAGCAGCTCGCAGGGGGATGGGCGAGGCTACACCTTC. It yields the protein CASSSQGDGRGYTF.

A word on this clonotype: A read error may produce the germline difference seen at one junction end. The chain combines TRBV5-1 with TRBJ2-7; TRBD1 agrees at 8 bases. Germline loops: CDR1 SGHRS, CDR2 YFSETQ. CDR3 length: 15 amino acids. In DNA, the CDR3 is TGTGCCAGCAATTTCGGACAGGGCATTTCCTACGAGCAGTACTTC. Translated, it gives CASNFGQGISYEQYF. Together with reference TRBV5-1 and TRBJ2-7, the CDR3 gives the full variable domain: KAGVTQTPRYLIKTRGQQVTLSCSPISGHRSVSWYQQTPGQGLQFLFEYFSETQRNKGNFPGRFSGRQFSNSRSEMNVSTLELGDSALYLCASNFGQGISYEQYFGPGTRLTVT.

The V gene is TRBV7-9, the J gene TRBJ1-1; D remains unclear. This CDR3 has 13 amino acids. CDR1 is SEHNR, CDR2 FQNEAQ, per germline (reference sequence). V was cut by 2 bases and J by 4 bases, with 8 bases left in between. The CDR3 here is CASSLSLGTEAFF. The CDR3 nucleotides read TGTGCCAGCAGCTTAAGTCTTGGCACTGAAGCTTTCTTT.

The chain employs TRBV5-1 and TRBJ1-6; 9 nucleotides agree with TRBD1. With 3 bases clipped from V and 7 bases from J, the junction kept 2 bases outside the gene matches. Germline assignment: CDR1 SGHRS and CDR2 YFSETQ. This CDR3 comprises 14 residues. CDR3 region: CASSWDRANSPLHF. The CDR3 DNA reads as TGCGCCAGCAGCTGGGACAGGGCCAATTCACCCCTCCACTTT. Combining the CDR3 with reference TRBV5-1 and TRBJ1-6 gives the whole variable domain KAGVTQTPRYLIKTRGQQVTLSCSPISGHRSVSWYQQTPGQGLQFLFEYFSETQRNKGNFPGRFSGRQFSNSRSEMNVSTLELGDSALYLCASSWDRANSPLHFGNGTRLTVT.

This clonotype occurred a few times. The chain uses TRBV10-1 and TRBJ1-2; TRBD1 might be the D (6 bases). The V end lost 6 bases, the J end lost 6 bases, and 14 bases lay between the germline ends. There are 13 residues in the CDR3. Germline CDR1 reads WNHNN; CDR2 reads SYGVQD (reference sequence). Here the CDR3 DNA reads TGCGCCAGCAGCCGGGGGCTGGTGGATGGCTACACCTTC. Residues: CASSRGLVDGYTF.

V usage is TRBV6-5 and J usage is TRBJ1-2; D perhaps matches TRBD1 (6 bases). This CDR3 is 14 amino acids long. CDR1 and CDR2 from the germline V gene are MNHEY and SVGAGI. V lost 5 bases to trimming and J lost 4 bases, with 14 bases between them. For the CDR3, the DNA is TGTGCCAGCAGTGAGTCGACAGGAATCTATGGCTACACCTTC. This encodes CASSESTGIYGYTF.

This clonotype occurred a few times. The chain couples TRBV6-1 to TRBJ1-6; D might be TRBD1 (6 bases). Trimming took 6 bases from V and 10 from J, leaving 22 bases between them. This CDR3 comprises 16 residues. Germline V gene data show CDR1 as MNHNS and CDR2 as SASEGT. The CDR3 DNA reads TGTGCCAGCAGGCGAGGCGCAGGGGAGCTTCGGTCACCCCTCCACTTT. Its translation: CASRRGAGELRSPLHF.

This CDR3 reads CAISESDRGQGYTF. Here the CDR3 DNA reads TGTGCCATCAGTGAGTCGGACAGGGGGCAAGGCTACACCTTC. This rearrangement joins TRBV10-3 to TRBJ1-2; 11 bases map to TRBD1. The V gene end was trimmed by 0 bases and the J gene end by 8 bases; junction bases not matched to a gene: 2. This CDR3 is built from 14 residues. Germline lookup yields CDR1 ENHRY and CDR2 SYGVKD.

This clonotype was detected a few times. This chain joins TRBV6-6 and TRBJ1-2; TRBD1 might be the D (5 bases). The germline V gene encodes CDR1 MNHNY and CDR2 SVGAGI (reference sequence). The CDR3 is 14 residues long. Trimming pared 5 bases from V and 2 bases from J, leaving 12 bases between. DNA for the CDR3: TGTGCCAGCAGTGGCCGCGACAGAAACTATGGCTACACCTTC. This encodes CASSGRDRNYGYTF.

This clonotype came up a few times. The V and J genes are TRBV12-3 or TRBV12-4 and TRBJ1-1, with D perhaps TRBD1 (5 bases). V lost 2 bases and J 2 bases, leaving 15 bases between the germline ends. The CDR3 consists of 16 residues. The CDR3 nucleotides are TGTGCCAGCAGTTTATCGGGGACCTACAAAAACACTGAAGCTTTCTTT. Translated, it gives CASSLSGTYKNTEAFF.

The chain has TRBV30 and TRBJ1-1, with 10 bases lining up with TRBD1. Germline V gene lookup returns CDR1 GTSNPN and CDR2 SVGIG (reference sequence). This CDR3 comprises 13 residues. The J segment lost 4 bases and the V segment lost 2 bases, leaving 1 base of the junction unmatched. Here the CDR3 DNA reads TGTGCCTGGAGTAGGACAGGGGGCACTGAAGCTTTCTTT. Protein: CAWSRTGGTEAFF.

This clonotype has a handful of counts. The chain couples TRBV6-5 to TRBJ1-6; D not certain. CDR3 length equals 15 residues. Trimming cost V 5 bases and J 7 bases, with 15 bases left between them. Germline assignment: CDR1 MNHEY and CDR2 SVGAGI. CDR3 nucleotide sequence: TGTGCCAGCAGTGTCTTCAGAAGGGAGAATTCACCCCTCCACTTT. It encodes CASSVFRRENSPLHF.

This clonotype has a handful of counts. The V gene is TRBV7-2, the J gene TRBJ2-3; no clear D gene. With 5 bases removed from V and 9 bases from J, the gap between germline ends came to 12 bases. The germline CDR1 and CDR2 sequences are SGHTA and FQGNSA. The CDR3 runs 12 residues. The CDR3 DNA reads as TGTGCCAGCAGCCGCATCCTCCTGACGCAGTATTTT. Encoded protein: CASSRILLTQYF.

The CDR3: CATSRVGVGGYTF. The CDR3 DNA sequence: TGTGCCACCAGCAGGGTCGGAGTTGGGGGCTACACCTTC. The chain uses TRBV15 and TRBJ1-2; D call uncertain. The CDR3 length is 13 residues. CDR1 and CDR2 (germline): LNHNV, YYDKDF (reference sequence). Deletions cut 3 bases from V and 8 bases from J, with 13 bases between. The whole variable domain, remainder taken from reference TRBV15 and TRBJ1-2, is DAMVIQNPRYQVTQFGKPVTLSCSQTLNHNVMYWYQQKSSQAPKLLFHYYDKDFNNEADTPDNFQSRRPNTSFCFLDIRSPGLGDTAMYLCATSRVGVGGYTFGSGTRLTVV.

The J gene is TRBJ1-1, the V gene TRBV29-1, with D unresolved. CDR3 size: 13 residues. The V gene lost 3 bases and the J gene lost 3 bases, with 11 bases spanning the gap. Per the germline V gene, CDR1 is SQVTM and CDR2 is ANQGSEA. The chain's CDR3 is CSVDGLGDTEAFF. In nucleotides, the CDR3 is TGCAGCGTTGATGGGCTGGGTGACACTGAAGCTTTCTTT.

This clonotype came up a few times. This chain joins TRBV19 and TRBJ1-2; D is unresolved. Trimming left V 10 bases short and J 2 bases short, with 20 bases between. The V gene's germline CDR1 is LNHDA and CDR2 SQIVND (reference sequence). The CDR3 is 15 residues long. The CDR3 sequence: CATSNGVGVNYGYTF. CDR3 DNA sequence: TGTGCCACCTCAAACGGGGTAGGTGTCAACTATGGCTACACCTTC.

The rearrangement links TRBV19 to TRBJ1-1; D perhaps matches TRBD1 (5 bases). The germline CDR1 and CDR2 sequences are LNHDA and SQIVND (reference sequence). Deletions cut 4 bases from V and 1 base from J, with 13 bases between. This CDR3 region has 15 residues. The chain's CDR3 is CASSSWQGGNTEAFF. The CDR3 nucleotides are TGTGCCAGTAGTAGTTGGCAGGGTGGGAACACTGAAGCTTTCTTT.

The chain has TRBV7-9 and TRBJ2-7, with D possibly being TRBD2 (5 bases). Germline-derived CDR1 and CDR2 are SEHNR and FQNEAQ (reference sequence). This CDR3 region has 14 residues. Trimming removed 3 bases from V and 2 bases from J, with 11 bases in between. CDR3 coding DNA: TGTGCCAGCAGCTTTGGGTTCGGGACCTACGAGCAGTACTTC. Its protein is CASSFGFGTYEQYF.

The genes are TRBV7-8 and TRBJ2-1, with 7 bases matching TRBD2. The CDR3 is made up of 15 amino acids. V trimming: 5 bases; J trimming: 4 bases; junction bases outside the gene matches: 8. The V gene's germline CDR1 is SGHVS and CDR2 FQNEAQ. For the CDR3, the DNA is TGTGCCAGCAGCCTGTTGGGGGGGGAATACAATGAGCAGTTCTTC. It translates to CASSLLGGEYNEQFF. Looking up the rest from reference TRBV7-8 and TRBJ2-1 gives the full variable domain: GAGVSQSPRYKVAKRGQDVALRCDPISGHVSLFWYQQALGQGPEFLTYFQNEAQLDKSGLPSDRFFAERPEGSVSTLKIQRTQQEDSAVYLCASSLLGGEYNEQFFGPGTRLTVL.

This chain connects TRBV5-1 to TRBJ1-1; the match to TRBD1 covers 8 bases. The CDR3 runs to 13 residues. V was clipped by 7 bases and J by 1 base; unmatched bases: 3. Germline V gives CDR1 SGHRS, CDR2 YFSETQ. The CDR3 DNA reads TGCGCCAGCGGTACAGGGGGGAACACTGAAGCTTTCTTT. It codes for CASGTGGNTEAFF.

The chain has TRBV20-1 and TRBJ2-3, with 7 bases identical to TRBD1. The CDR3 spans 14 residues. The V and J ends lost 6 bases and 2 bases, in that order; junction bases with no gene match: 8. The germline CDR1 and CDR2 sequences are DFQATT and SNEGSKA (reference sequence). DNA for the CDR3: TGCAGTGCGAGCCCGGGACAGAACACAGATACGCAGTATTTT. Translated, it gives CSASPGQNTDTQYF.

V and J are TRBV6-5 and TRBJ2-1; 9 bases align to TRBD2. The CDR3 covers 15 residues. Trimming at V came to 5 bases and at J to 7 bases, leaving 9 bases not matched to a gene. CDR1 is MNHEY and CDR2 is SVGAGI in the germline V gene. The CDR3 sequence: CASSEARGGQNEQFF. Written as DNA, the CDR3 is TGTGCCAGCAGTGAAGCGCGGGGGGGCCAAAATGAGCAGTTCTTC.